Reported below is one TCR beta chain. Its target is not known. This entry is derived from a study of a mutant IDH1 vaccine in newly diagnosed glioma. Study in general: Vaccination followed radiotherapy alone by 4-6 weeks, or accompanied temozolomide cycles. Before enrollment, the patients had been treated with radiotherapy alone, temozolomide alone, or both together. Most of them had received both.

Trimming took 6 bases from V and 0 from J, leaving 9 bases between them. The CDR3 length is 14 residues. CDR1 and CDR2 from the germline V gene are MNHEY and SVGAGI. As for time point: week 11, during vaccination. The content of each vaccine dose was 300 ug of mutant IDH1 20-mer peptide, and topical imiquimod accompanied it. Study-level findings and limits: Immune responses arising from the vaccine appeared in about 95% of patients. Apparently, pseudoprogression bore no relation to changes among the top peripheral T cell clonotypes.

Profiling relied on immunoSEQ multiplex PCR, and the TCRdb table lists in-frame clones only, not all of them. The sample comprises around 40,000 clones, less than 90% of which are singletons, and about 2.2% rests with the top ten. Sequencing used PBMCs, obtained from a glioma patient whose treatment included an IDH1 peptide vaccine. This sequence was found in a middle-aged man with glioma. The chain employs TRBV6-5 and TRBJ2-1; D gene unclear. For the CDR3, the DNA is TGTGCCAGCAGAGCGACGGTCTCCTACAATGAGCAGTTCTTC. This translates into CASRATVSYNEQFF.